The next 25 T cell receptor beta chains were all read from a single sample in a study of control samples from healthy donors and cancer patients. The table came from immunoSEQ multiplex PCR; TCRdb's copy has only in-frame clones and leaves some out. The sample shows some 140,000 clones, roughly 90% of them seen only once. The sample consisted of blood. The source of these receptors is a man younger than 40 in good health.

The V call is TRBV19, the J call TRBJ2-2; 7 bases are a match to TRBD2. Losses at the gene ends were 2 bases for V and 3 bases for J; bases not matched to a gene: 9. The germline CDR1 and CDR2 sequences are LNHDA and SQIVND (reference sequence). The CDR3 consists of 17 residues. The CDR3, as DNA: TGTGCCAGTAGTATATCTCGGGGGGTGTTGGACACCGGGGAGCTGTTTTTT. Protein sequence: CASSISRGVLDTGELFF.

Concerning this clone: Other DNA sequences from this sample encode an identical CDR3 as well. The chain couples TRBV6-4 to TRBJ1-1; D unresolved. The CDR3 has 13 residues. V lost 0 bases and J 1 base, leaving 3 bases between the germline ends. The germline CDR1 and CDR2 sequences are MRHNA and SNTAGT. The chain's CDR3 is CASSDSQNTEAFF. CDR3 DNA: TGTGCCAGCAGTGACTCACAGAACACTGAAGCTTTCTTT.

This clone has ten or more counts. CDR3 sequence (DNA): TGTGCCAGCAGTGACCTGTCAACAGATACGCAGTATTTT. It translates to CASSDLSTDTQYF. The V gene is TRBV6-4, the J gene TRBJ2-3; D is ambiguous. V shed 2 bases and J shed 3 bases, with 6 bases lying between them. The CDR3 is 13 amino acids. Germline loops: CDR1 MRHNA, CDR2 SNTAGT.

The V gene is TRBV6-1, the J gene TRBJ1-4; D gene ambiguous. CDR3 length: 16 amino acids. V dropped 1 base and J dropped 0 bases, with 9 bases sitting between them. The germline V gene has CDR1 MNHNS and CDR2 SASEGT. The CDR3 DNA follows: TGTGCCAGCAGTGAAGTGGTAACGGCAACTAATGAAAAACTGTTTTTT. Amino acid sequence: CASSEVVTATNEKLFF.

The chain recombines TRBV6-5 with TRBJ1-3, with TRBD1 as a possible D gene (5 bases). The CDR3 is 13 amino acids. The germline V and J ends were trimmed by 8 bases and 9 bases, with 17 bases remaining between them. Germline V gives CDR1 MNHEY, CDR2 SVGAGI. CDR3 sequence: CASEVEGTGTIYF. CDR3 DNA sequence: TGTGCCAGCGAAGTTGAAGGAACAGGCACCATATATTTT.

V usage is TRBV11-2 and J usage is TRBJ2-2; D may match TRBD1 or TRBD2 (7 bases each). Trimming cost V 4 bases and J 7 bases, with 16 bases left between them. This CDR3 spans 15 amino acids. The germline V gene encodes CDR1 SGHAT and CDR2 FQNNGV. CDR3 bases: TGTGCCAGCAGCTCTATACAGGGGAGGGGCGGGGAGCTGTTTTTT. The encoded protein is CASSSIQGRGGELFF.

J is TRBJ2-5 and V is TRBV28; either TRBD1 or TRBD2 may supply D (6 bases each). Per the germline V gene, CDR1 is MDHEN and CDR2 is SYDVKM. The CDR3 sequence is 16 residues long. Trimming removed 3 bases from V and 1 base from J, with 15 bases in between. The CDR3 DNA follows: TGTGCCAGCAGTTTGGGGGGCAACTTAATCCAAGAGACCCAGTACTTC. The encoded protein is CASSLGGNLIQETQYF.

The J gene is TRBJ2-7, the V gene TRBV15, with TRBD2 matching over 7 bases. The CDR3 sequence is 14 residues long. Looked up from germline, CDR1 is LNHNV and CDR2 is YYDKDF (reference sequence). Trimming removed 1 base from V and 5 bases from J; junction bases left unmatched: 5. CDR3: CATSRAPSGNEQYF. The CDR3 DNA reads as TGTGCCACCAGCAGAGCACCAAGCGGGAACGAGCAGTACTTC.

The chain uses TRBV27 and TRBJ2-2; 7 positions match TRBD1. The CDR3 loop spans 13 amino acids. The germline V gene encodes CDR1 MNHEY and CDR2 SMNVEV (reference sequence). V was clipped by 5 bases and J by 4 bases; unmatched bases: 1. In DNA, the CDR3 is TGTGCCAGCAGTGGGACAGTCACCGGGGAGCTGTTTTTT. This gives the protein CASSGTVTGELFF.

The chain carries TRBV4-1 and TRBJ2-3; 7 positions match TRBD2. Germline CDR1 MGHRA, CDR2 YSYEKL. CDR3 size: 17 residues. After removal of 1 base from V and 0 bases from J, the junction contained 7 bases not matched to a gene. The CDR3 DNA follows: TGCGCCAGCAGCCAAGGTACTAGCGTTAAGAGCACAGATACGCAGTATTTT. It specifies CASSQGTSVKSTDTQYF.

This clone appeared a single time. This chain joins TRBV30 and TRBJ2-1, with TRBD1 matching over 9 bases. Germline CDR1 GTSNPN, CDR2 SVGIG (reference sequence). V dropped 0 bases and J dropped 6; count of bases not matched to a gene: 6. The CDR3 consists of 15 residues. Here the CDR3 DNA reads TGTGCCTGGAGTGTAATCGGGACAGGGTTCAATGAGCAGTTCTTC. It encodes CAWSVIGTGFNEQFF.

The CDR3: CASSLPLRAGEQFF. In DNA, the CDR3 is TGTGCCAGTAGCCTCCCCCTCAGGGCTGGTGAGCAGTTCTTC. The chain carries TRBV19 and TRBJ2-1; perhaps TRBD1 as D (5 bases). V was cut by 6 bases and J by 9 bases, with 18 bases left in between. This CDR3 has 14 residues. Germline-derived CDR1 and CDR2 are LNHDA and SQIVND (reference sequence).

This chain uses TRBV28 with TRBJ2-7; unclear D gene. The CDR3 has 15 residues. Between the trimmed V and J ends, which lost 3 bases and 3 bases, there was a span of 15 bases. Per germline, CDR1 MDHEN and CDR2 SYDVKM. This CDR3 reads CASSFDSGSSYEQYF. CDR3 in DNA: TGTGCCAGCAGTTTCGACTCCGGGTCAAGCTACGAGCAGTACTTC. Together with reference TRBV28 and TRBJ2-7, the CDR3 gives the full variable domain: DVKVTQSSRYLVKRTGEKVFLECVQDMDHENMFWYRQDPGLGLRLIYFSYDVKMKEKGDIPEGYSVSREKKERFSLILESASTNQTSMYLCASSFDSGSSYEQYFGPGTRLTVT.

V usage is TRBV30 and J usage is TRBJ1-6, with D unresolved. V was cut by 1 base and J by 9 bases, with 7 bases left in between. This CDR3 comprises 12 residues. Germline CDR1 is GTSNPN and CDR2 is SVGIG (reference sequence). The CDR3, as DNA: TGTGCCTGGAGTGATCAGAGTTCACCCCTCCACTTT. It yields the protein CAWSDQSSPLHF. Supplemented by reference TRBV30 and TRBJ1-6, the full variable domain reads SQTIHQWPATLVQPVGSPLSLECTVEGTSNPNLYWYRQAAGRGLQLLFYSVGIGQISSEVPQNLSASRPQDRQFILSSKKLLLSDSGFYLCAWSDQSSPLHFGNGTRLTVT.

The chain links TRBV28 to TRBJ2-2; 8 bases map to TRBD2. The CDR3 loop spans 17 amino acids. Germline V CDR1 and CDR2: MDHEN, SYDVKM. Unmatched junction bases numbered 16, after V lost 6 bases and J lost 7 bases. This CDR3 reads CASRGSGLADFRGELFF. CDR3 in DNA: TGTGCCAGCAGGGGGTCCGGACTAGCCGATTTCCGCGGGGAGCTGTTTTTT.

The chain combines TRBV4-1 with TRBJ2-2; TRBD1 matches at 7 bases. From germline, CDR1 is MGHRA and CDR2 YSYEKL. The CDR3 consists of 16 residues. Trimming at V came to 6 bases and at J to 6 bases, leaving 13 bases not matched to a gene. As DNA, the CDR3 is TGCGCCAGCAGGTCGAACAGGGGTATCTCCGCCGGGGAGCTGTTTTTT. Protein: CASRSNRGISAGELFF.

The rearrangement uses TRBV7-9 and TRBJ2-2; 10 bases agree with TRBD1. Germline V gene data show CDR1 as SEHNR and CDR2 as FQNEAQ (reference sequence). The CDR3 length is 18 residues. V trimming: 5 bases; J trimming: 4 bases; junction bases outside the gene matches: 13. The CDR3 nucleotides read TGTGCCAGCAGCACGCGGAATCGGACAGGGGGACTCACCGGGGAGCTGTTTTTT. Translation: CASSTRNRTGGLTGELFF.

The V call is TRBV5-1, the J call TRBJ2-7, with D tentatively TRBD1 or TRBD2 (6 bases each). The CDR3 covers 15 residues. The V gene lost 0 bases and the J gene lost 3 bases, with 13 bases spanning the gap. The germline gives CDR1 SGHRS, CDR2 YFSETQ. The CDR3, as DNA: TGCGCCAGCAGCTTGGGTACAGGGAGGTTCTACGAGCAGTACTTC. Translated: CASSLGTGRFYEQYF.

The chain carries TRBV9 and TRBJ2-7; D gene uncertain. Trimming pared 3 bases from V and 0 bases from J, leaving 10 bases between. Germline assignment: CDR1 SGDLS and CDR2 YYNGEE. This CDR3 has 14 amino acids. The CDR3 DNA sequence: TGTGCCAGCAGCGGAGGTACGGACTCCTACGAGCAGTACTTC. Translating gives CASSGGTDSYEQYF.

The chain joins TRBV7-9 to TRBJ2-7; TRBD1 is a possible D gene (5 bases). Trimming cost V 0 bases and J 6 bases, with 6 bases left between them. Per germline, CDR1 SEHNR and CDR2 FQNEAQ (reference sequence). CDR3 length: 12 residues. The CDR3 spells CASSLATGEQYF. In DNA form, the CDR3 reads TGTGCCAGCAGCTTAGCAACAGGCGAGCAGTACTTC.

The chain uses TRBV15 and TRBJ2-7; 9 bases agree with TRBD2. The CDR3 sequence is 15 residues long. V lost 2 bases and J lost 11; bases outside the gene matches: 13. The germline V gene encodes CDR1 LNHNV and CDR2 YYDKDF (reference sequence). CDR3 sequence (DNA): TGTGCCACCAGCAGACATAGAGCGGGAGGCCTTCAGGAGTACTTC. It translates to CATSRHRAGGLQEYF. Looking up the rest from reference TRBV15 and TRBJ2-7 gives the full variable domain: DAMVIQNPRYQVTQFGKPVTLSCSQTLNHNVMYWYQQKSSQAPKLLFHYYDKDFNNEADTPDNFQSRRPNTSFCFLDIRSPGLGDTAMYLCATSRHRAGGLQEYFGPGTRLTVT.

This sequence joins TRBV6-5 and TRBJ1-2; tentatively, D is TRBD1 (5 bases). CDR1 is MNHEY, CDR2 SVGAGI, per germline. Trimming removed 0 bases at V and 9 bases at J, with 11 bases between. The CDR3 runs 13 residues. DNA for the CDR3: TGTGCCAGCAGTTACTCGGGGGTAGAGAGCTACACCTTC. Amino acids: CASSYSGVESYTF.

The V call is TRBV18, the J call TRBJ1-3; D unresolved. The CDR3 is made up of 16 amino acids. Trimming pared 1 base from V and 0 bases from J, leaving 10 bases between. Germline lookup yields CDR1 KGHSH and CDR2 LQKENI. The CDR3 region is CASSPRGLSSGNTIYF. The CDR3 DNA reads as TGTGCCAGCTCACCACGTGGGCTGAGCTCTGGAAACACCATATATTTT.

The rearrangement uses TRBV5-4 and TRBJ2-3; D gene uncertain. With 4 bases removed from V and 4 bases from J, the gap between germline ends came to 10 bases. CDR1 is SGHNT and CDR2 is YYREEE in the germline V gene (reference sequence). This CDR3 contains 13 residues. CDR3 DNA sequence: TGTGCCAGCAGCCGGCTAGGGCCAGATACGCAGTATTTT. Translating it yields CASSRLGPDTQYF.

This chain links TRBV15 with TRBJ1-2; TRBD1 agrees at 10 bases. The germline gives CDR1 LNHNV, CDR2 YYDKDF (reference sequence). The CDR3 is 15 amino acids. V shed 6 bases, J shed 2 bases, and the junction held 6 bases outside the gene matches. CDR3 amino acids: CATRAGTGDNYGYTF. The CDR3 DNA reads as TGTGCCACCAGAGCCGGGACAGGGGACAACTATGGCTACACCTTC.